This T cell receptor beta chain was captured by sequencing in a study of blood T cell repertoires in COVID-19. Across the study: Samples taken during acute and convalescent COVID-19 were collected in the United States, Italy and Spain.

Per germline, CDR1 SGHNT and CDR2 YYREEE (reference sequence). This CDR3 has 13 residues. Trimming took 4 bases from V and 11 from J; bases not matched to a gene: 10. Participants spanned ages about 18 to 100 years and resided in about 24 US areas. Cohorts were assigned according to the clinical history that participants reported. The protocol was immunoSEQ multiplex PCR, while the TCRdb copy is restricted to in-frame clones and leaves out a portion. The data hold about 300,000 clones, with 70% to 90% observed a single time. The sequenced sample was PBMCs or T cells enriched from blood (not recorded which). This receptor was obtained from a man aged 25-45 years who had recovered from COVID-19. The genes are TRBV5-4 and TRBJ1-1; 8 bases are a match to TRBD1. CDR3 sequence (DNA): TGTGCCAGCAGCCAGGGGGCAGGGGGCCTGGCTTTCTTT. This translates into CASSQGAGGLAFF.